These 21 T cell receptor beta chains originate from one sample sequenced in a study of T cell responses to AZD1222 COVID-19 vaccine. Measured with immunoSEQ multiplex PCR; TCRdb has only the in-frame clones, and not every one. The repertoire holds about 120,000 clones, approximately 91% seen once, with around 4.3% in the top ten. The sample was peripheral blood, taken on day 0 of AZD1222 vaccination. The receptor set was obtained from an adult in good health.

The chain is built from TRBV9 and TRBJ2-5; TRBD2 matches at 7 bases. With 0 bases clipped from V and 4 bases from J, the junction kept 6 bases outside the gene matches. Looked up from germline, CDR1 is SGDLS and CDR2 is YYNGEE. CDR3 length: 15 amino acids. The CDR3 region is CASSVVAGRGETQYF. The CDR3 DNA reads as TGTGCCAGCAGCGTAGTTGCAGGGAGGGGAGAGACCCAGTACTTC.

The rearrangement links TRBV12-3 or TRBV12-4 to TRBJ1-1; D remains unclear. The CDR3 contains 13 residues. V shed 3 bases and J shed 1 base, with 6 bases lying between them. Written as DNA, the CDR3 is TGTGCCAGCAGTTTCGCAGAGAACACTGAAGCTTTCTTT. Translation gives CASSFAENTEAFF.

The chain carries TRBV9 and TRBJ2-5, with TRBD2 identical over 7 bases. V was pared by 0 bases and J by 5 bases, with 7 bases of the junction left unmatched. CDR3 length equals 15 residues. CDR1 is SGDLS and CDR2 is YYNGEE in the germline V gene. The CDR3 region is CASSVEERDRETQYF. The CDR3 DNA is TGTGCCAGCAGCGTAGAGGAGCGGGATAGGGAGACCCAGTACTTC.

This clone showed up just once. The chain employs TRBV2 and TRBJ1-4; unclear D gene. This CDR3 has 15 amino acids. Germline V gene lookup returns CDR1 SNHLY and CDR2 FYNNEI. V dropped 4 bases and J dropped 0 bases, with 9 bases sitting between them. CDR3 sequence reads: CASSVERATNEKLFF. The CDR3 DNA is TGTGCCAGCAGTGTCGAGCGGGCAACTAATGAAAAACTGTTTTTT.

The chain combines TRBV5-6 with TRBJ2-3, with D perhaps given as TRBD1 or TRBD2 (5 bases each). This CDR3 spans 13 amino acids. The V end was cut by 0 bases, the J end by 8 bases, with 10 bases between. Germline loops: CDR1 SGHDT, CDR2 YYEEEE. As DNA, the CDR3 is TGTGCCAGCAGCTTGGACAGTGGGGGTACGCAGTATTTT. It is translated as CASSLDSGGTQYF.

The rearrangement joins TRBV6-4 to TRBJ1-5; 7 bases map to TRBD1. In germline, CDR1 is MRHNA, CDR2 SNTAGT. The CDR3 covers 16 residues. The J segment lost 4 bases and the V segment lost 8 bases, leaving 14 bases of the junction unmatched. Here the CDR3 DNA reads TGTGCCAGCGTTATTCGGGACAGCGGGCCAAATCAGCCCCAGCATTTT. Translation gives CASVIRDSGPNQPQHF.

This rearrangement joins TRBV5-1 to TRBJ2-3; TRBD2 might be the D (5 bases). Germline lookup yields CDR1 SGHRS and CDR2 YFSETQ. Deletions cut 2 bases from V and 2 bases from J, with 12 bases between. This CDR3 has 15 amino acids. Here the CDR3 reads CASSLDYTPTDTQYF. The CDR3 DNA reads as TGCGCCAGCAGCTTAGACTATACACCCACAGATACGCAGTATTTT.

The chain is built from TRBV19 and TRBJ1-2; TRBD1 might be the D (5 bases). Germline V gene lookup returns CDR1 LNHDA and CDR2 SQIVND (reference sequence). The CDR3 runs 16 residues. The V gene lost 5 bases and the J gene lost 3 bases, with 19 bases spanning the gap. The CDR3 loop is CASSAYLRDVDYGYTF. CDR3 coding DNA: TGTGCCAGTAGTGCCTACCTCCGGGACGTCGACTATGGCTACACCTTC.

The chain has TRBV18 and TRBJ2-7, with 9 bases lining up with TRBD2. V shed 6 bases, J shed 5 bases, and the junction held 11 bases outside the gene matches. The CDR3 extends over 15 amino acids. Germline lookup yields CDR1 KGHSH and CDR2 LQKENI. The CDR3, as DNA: TGTGCCAGCTCCGTAGATAGCGGGGGAATTGACGAGCAGTACTTC. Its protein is CASSVDSGGIDEQYF.

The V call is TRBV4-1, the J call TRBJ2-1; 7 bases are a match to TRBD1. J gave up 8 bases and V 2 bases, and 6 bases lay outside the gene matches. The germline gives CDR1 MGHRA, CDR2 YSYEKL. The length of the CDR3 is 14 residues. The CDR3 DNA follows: TGCGCCAGCAGCCAAATTGACAGGGTCCATGAGCAGTTCTTC. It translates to CASSQIDRVHEQFF.

CDR3 DNA sequence: TGTGCCAGCAGGGCCCAGGGACTGAACACTGAAGCTTTCTTT. Translation: CASRAQGLNTEAFF. This chain uses TRBV27 with TRBJ1-1; D possibly corresponds to TRBD1 (5 bases). The CDR3 spans 14 residues. V shed 6 bases and J shed 0 bases, with 11 bases lying between them. Germline V gene lookup returns CDR1 MNHEY and CDR2 SMNVEV (reference sequence).

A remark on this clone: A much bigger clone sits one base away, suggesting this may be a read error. The CDR3 loop reads CASSLSGGTEAFF. The CDR3 region has the DNA TGTGCCAGCAGTTTATCAGGGGGCACTGAAGCTTTCTTT. The chain links TRBV28 to TRBJ1-1, with 7 bases aligning to TRBD1. The CDR3 runs to 13 residues. Germline CDR1 is MDHEN and CDR2 is SYDVKM. Trimming removed 1 base from V and 4 bases from J; junction bases left unmatched: 0.

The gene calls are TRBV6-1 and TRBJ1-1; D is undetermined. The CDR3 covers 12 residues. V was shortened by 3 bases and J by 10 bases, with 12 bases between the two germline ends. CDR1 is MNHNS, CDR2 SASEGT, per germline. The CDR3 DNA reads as TGTGCCAGCAGTGACCACAGAGTGGCAGCTTTCTTT. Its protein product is CASSDHRVAAFF.

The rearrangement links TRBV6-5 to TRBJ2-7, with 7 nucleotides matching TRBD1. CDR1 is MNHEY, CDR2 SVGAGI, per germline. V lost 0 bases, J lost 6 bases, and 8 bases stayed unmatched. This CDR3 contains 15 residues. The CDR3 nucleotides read TGTGCCAGCAGTTACTCGACGCGACAGGGTCTCGAGCAGTACTTC. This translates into CASSYSTRQGLEQYF.

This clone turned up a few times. The DNA for the CDR3 is TGCGCCAGCAGCTGGAGGGACAGTACCGACGAGCAGTACTTC. Protein: CASSWRDSTDEQYF. The chain has TRBV5-1 and TRBJ2-7; TRBD1 might be the D (7 bases). This CDR3 region has 14 residues. The V gene lost 3 bases and the J gene lost 5 bases, with 15 bases spanning the gap. Germline CDR1 reads SGHRS; CDR2 reads YFSETQ.

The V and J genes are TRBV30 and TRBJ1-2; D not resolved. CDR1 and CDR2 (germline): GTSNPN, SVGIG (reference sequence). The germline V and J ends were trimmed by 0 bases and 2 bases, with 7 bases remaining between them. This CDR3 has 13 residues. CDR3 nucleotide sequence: TGTGCCTGGAGTGTTGAGGCAAACTATGGCTACACCTTC. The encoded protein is CAWSVEANYGYTF.

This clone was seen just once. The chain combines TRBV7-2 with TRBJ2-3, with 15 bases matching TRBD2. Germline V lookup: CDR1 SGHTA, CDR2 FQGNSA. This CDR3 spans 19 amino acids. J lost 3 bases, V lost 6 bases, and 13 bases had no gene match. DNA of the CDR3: TGTGCCAGCAGTTTCCCCCTGGGACTAGCGGGGGGAGGAACAGATACGCAGTATTTT. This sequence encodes CASSFPLGLAGGGTDTQYF.

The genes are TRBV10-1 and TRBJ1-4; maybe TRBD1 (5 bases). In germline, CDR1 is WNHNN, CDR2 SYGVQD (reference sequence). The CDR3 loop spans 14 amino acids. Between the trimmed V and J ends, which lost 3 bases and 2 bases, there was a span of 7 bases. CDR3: CASSDRVTNEKLFF. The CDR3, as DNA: TGCGCCAGCAGTGACAGGGTGACTAATGAAAAACTGTTTTTT.

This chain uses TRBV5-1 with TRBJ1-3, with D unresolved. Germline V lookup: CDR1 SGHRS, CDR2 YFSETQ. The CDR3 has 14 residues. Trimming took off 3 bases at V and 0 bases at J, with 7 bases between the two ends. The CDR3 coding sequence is TGCGCCAGCAGCTCAGAGAGCTCTGGAAACACCATATATTTT. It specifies CASSSESSGNTIYF.

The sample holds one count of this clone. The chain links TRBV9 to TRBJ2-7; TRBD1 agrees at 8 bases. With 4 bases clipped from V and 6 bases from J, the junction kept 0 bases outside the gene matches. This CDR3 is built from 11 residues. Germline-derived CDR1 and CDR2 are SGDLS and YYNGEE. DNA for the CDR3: TGTGCCAGCAGCACAGGGGGCGAGCAGTACTTC. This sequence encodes CASSTGGEQYF.

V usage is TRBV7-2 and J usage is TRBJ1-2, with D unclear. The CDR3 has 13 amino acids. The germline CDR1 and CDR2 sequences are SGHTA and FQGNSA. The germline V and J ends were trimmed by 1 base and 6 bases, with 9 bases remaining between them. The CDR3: CASSLDGGNGYTF. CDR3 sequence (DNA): TGTGCCAGCAGCTTAGATGGCGGAAATGGCTACACCTTC.